Each of the 8 T cell receptor beta chains below was sequenced from the same sample in a study of T cells in Graves' hyperthyroidism and ophthalmopathy. From RNA transcripts, TCR beta CDR3 regions were amplified. Carried out on the TCR CDR3, a first-round RT-PCR used the HTBI primer set. From the multiplex PCR reads, TCRdb called clonotypes with MiXCR, one entry per CDR3 protein. In the table there are some 270,000 distinct CDR3 sequences, roughly 13% of which are singletons. Source material: blood. The receptors were sampled from a woman in her twenties or thirties with Graves' hyperthyroidism that later progressed to Graves' ophthalmopathy.

The sample holds many counts of this clonotype. The V call is TRBV28, the J call TRBJ2-4; TRBD1 might be the D (6 bases). CDR1 and CDR2 from the germline V gene are MDHEN and SYDVKM. V was clipped by 7 bases and J by 0 bases, with 19 bases between them. The CDR3 totals 17 residues. The CDR3 sequence: CASTTRGQLLAKNIQYF. DNA of the CDR3: TGTGCCAGCACAACCCGAGGACAGCTGCTAGCCAAAAACATTCAGTACTTC.

This clonotype has a count of ten or more. This chain links TRBV18 with TRBJ1-1; no clear D gene. Germline V gives CDR1 KGHSH, CDR2 LQKENI. The germline V and J ends were trimmed by 8 bases and 6 bases, with 34 bases remaining between them. The CDR3 runs to 19 residues. The CDR3 DNA is TGTGCCAGCAGTCCCAAATGGGGTTGGAGTGGCCCTTCCGAGGCTGAAGCTTTCTTT. Its protein product is CASSPKWGWSGPSEAEAFF.

This clonotype was counted ten times or more. In nucleotides, the CDR3 is TGTGCCAGCAGCTCGGGACAGGTCTACAATGAGCAGTTCTTC. This encodes CASSSGQVYNEQFF. The chain carries TRBV7-3 and TRBJ2-1; 8 bases map to TRBD1. The V segment lost 4 bases and the J segment 3 bases; nucleotides outside the gene matches: 2. Per the germline V gene, CDR1 is SGHTA and CDR2 is FQGTGA. The CDR3 consists of 14 residues.

This clonotype was seen just once. V usage is TRBV18 and J usage is TRBJ2-7, with a possible D match to TRBD2 (6 bases). The CDR3 length is 12 residues. Per germline, CDR1 KGHSH and CDR2 LQKENI. V lost 3 bases, J lost 5 bases, and 8 bases lay in between. The CDR3 bases are TGTGCCAGCTCACCTTCGGGGGACGAGCAGTACTTC. Residues: CASSPSGDEQYF.

This clonotype was seen many times. The V call is TRBV30, the J call TRBJ1-1; possible D gene TRBD1, 6 bases. The germline gives CDR1 GTSNPN, CDR2 SVGIG (reference sequence). The CDR3 loop spans 12 amino acids. Trimming took off 8 bases at V and 7 bases at J, with 17 bases between the two ends. The DNA of the CDR3 is TGTGCCGTTGCAGGGGTGCTTAGTGAAGCTTTCTTT. Translating gives CAVAGVLSEAFF.

This clonotype was observed many times. CDR3: CASSSGRSSYNSPLHF. The CDR3 nucleotides are TGTGCCAGCAGCTCAGGGAGGAGCTCCTATAATTCACCCCTCCACTTT. V usage is TRBV6-1 and J usage is TRBJ1-6; TRBD1 might be the D (5 bases). Trimming took off 6 bases at V and 0 bases at J, with 12 bases between the two ends. This CDR3 has 16 amino acids. Germline CDR1 MNHNS, CDR2 SASEGT.

A word on this clonotype: A read error is possible here, since a much larger clone lies one base away. The chain links TRBV4-3 to TRBJ2-1, with D uncertain. This CDR3 spans 15 amino acids. Germline assignment: CDR1 LGHNA and CDR2 YSLEER. The CDR3 nucleotides are TGCGCCAGCGGCCAAGATCGGATATCCTACAATGAGCAGTTCTTC. The encoded protein is CASGQDRISYNEQFF.

The sample holds many counts of this clonotype. V and J are TRBV7-2 and TRBJ2-3; a possible D gene is TRBD2 (5 bases). Trimming cost V 7 bases and J 7 bases, with 21 bases left between them. This CDR3 is built from 15 residues. Germline-derived CDR1 and CDR2 are SGHTA and FQGNSA. The CDR3 coding sequence is TGTGCCAGCACCCAAACGCGGGCCGTACCCTATACGCAGTATTTT. Its translation: CASTQTRAVPYTQYF.